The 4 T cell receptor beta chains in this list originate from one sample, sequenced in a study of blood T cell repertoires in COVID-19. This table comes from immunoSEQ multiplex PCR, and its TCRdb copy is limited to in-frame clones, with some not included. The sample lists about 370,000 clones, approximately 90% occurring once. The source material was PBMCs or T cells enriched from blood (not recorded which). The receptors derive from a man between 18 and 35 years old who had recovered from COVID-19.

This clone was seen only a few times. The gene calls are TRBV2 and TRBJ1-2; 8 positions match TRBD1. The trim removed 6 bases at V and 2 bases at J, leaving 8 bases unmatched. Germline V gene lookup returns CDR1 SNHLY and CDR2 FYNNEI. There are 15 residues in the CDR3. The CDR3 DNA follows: TGTGCCAGCAGCCCTATCCGGACAGGGAACTATGGCTACACCTTC. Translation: CASSPIRTGNYGYTF.

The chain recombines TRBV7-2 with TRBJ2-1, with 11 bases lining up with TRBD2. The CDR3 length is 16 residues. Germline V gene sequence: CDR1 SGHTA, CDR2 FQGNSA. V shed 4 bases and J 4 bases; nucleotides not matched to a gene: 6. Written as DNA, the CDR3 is TGTGCCAGCAGCTCTTCCGGGACTAGCGGATACAATGAGCAGTTCTTC. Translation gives CASSSSGTSGYNEQFF.

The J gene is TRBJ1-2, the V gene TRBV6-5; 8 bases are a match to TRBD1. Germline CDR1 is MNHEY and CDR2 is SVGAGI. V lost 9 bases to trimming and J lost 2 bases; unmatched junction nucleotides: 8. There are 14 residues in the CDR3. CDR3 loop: CASDPGQVNYGYTF. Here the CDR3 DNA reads TGTGCCAGTGATCCGGGACAGGTCAACTATGGCTACACCTTC.

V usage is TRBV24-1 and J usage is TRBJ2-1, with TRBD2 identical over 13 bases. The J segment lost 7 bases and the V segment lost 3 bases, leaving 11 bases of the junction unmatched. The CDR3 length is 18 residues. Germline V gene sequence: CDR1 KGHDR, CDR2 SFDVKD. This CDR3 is CATSDIGLAGVGSNEQFF. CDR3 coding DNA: TGTGCCACCAGTGATATTGGACTAGCGGGAGTAGGGAGTAATGAGCAGTTCTTC.